A single sample is the source of the 15 T cell receptor beta chains below, sequenced in a study of T cell responses to AZD1222 COVID-19 vaccine. Clones were read by immunoSEQ multiplex PCR, and TCRdb kept only the in-frame ones, dropping some. The sample has approximately 140,000 clones, around 90% seen once; the top ten hold 2.5% to 3.5%. The specimen comprised peripheral blood, sampled on day 0 of AZD1222 vaccination. The receptors were gathered from an adult in good health.

The V and J genes are TRBV7-6 and TRBJ1-5; 9 positions match TRBD1. The CDR3 runs 15 residues. Germline lookup yields CDR1 SGHVS and CDR2 FNYEAQ. The ends lost 5 bases at V and 5 bases at J; junction bases unmatched: 7. The CDR3 spells CASSIWTGVDQPQHF. CDR3 nucleotides: TGTGCCAGCAGCATCTGGACAGGGGTCGATCAGCCCCAGCATTTT.

The chain has TRBV9 and TRBJ2-3; the D is unclear. CDR1 is SGDLS, CDR2 YYNGEE, per germline. Deletions cut 1 base from V and 7 bases from J, with 13 bases between. This CDR3 is built from 14 residues. CDR3 in DNA: TGTGCCAGCAGCGTAACTGCCACCTCACATACGCAGTATTTT. This translates into CASSVTATSHTQYF.

The rearrangement uses TRBV27 and TRBJ2-1; 13 bases are a match to TRBD2. The CDR3 is 17 amino acids. V lost 5 bases to trimming and J lost 8 bases; unmatched junction nucleotides: 12. Germline lookup yields CDR1 MNHEY and CDR2 SMNVEV (reference sequence). CDR3 bases: TGTGCCAGCAGTCCACGGGCGAGACTAGCGGGGGGCTATGAGCAGTTCTTC. It encodes CASSPRARLAGGYEQFF.

V usage is TRBV7-9 and J usage is TRBJ2-1; 13 nucleotides line up with TRBD2. The V gene end was trimmed by 4 bases and the J gene end by 2 bases; junction bases not matched to a gene: 2. The CDR3 runs to 16 residues. Germline loops: CDR1 SEHNR, CDR2 FQNEAQ (reference sequence). The CDR3 sequence: CASSSLAGGPYNEQFF. In nucleotides, the CDR3 is TGTGCCAGCAGCTCACTAGCGGGGGGGCCCTACAATGAGCAGTTCTTC. The full variable domain, rest sourced from reference TRBV7-9 and TRBJ2-1, is DTGVSQNPRHKITKRGQNVTFRCDPISEHNRLYWYRQTLGQGPEFLTYFQNEAQLEKSRLLSDRFSAERPKGSFSTLEIQRTEQGDSAMYLCASSSLAGGPYNEQFFGPGTRLTVL.

This clone was counted a single time. This chain connects TRBV3-1 (or the pseudogene TRBV3-2) to TRBJ1-2; 12 bases match TRBD1. Germline CDR1 LGHDT, CDR2 YNNKEL (reference sequence). Trimming at V came to 3 bases and at J to 8 bases, leaving 7 bases not matched to a gene. This CDR3 contains 15 residues. In DNA, the CDR3 is TGTGCCAGCAGCCACTTGGGACAGGGGGCAGGAGGCTACACCTTC. This gives the protein CASSHLGQGAGGYTF.

This chain uses TRBV14 with TRBJ1-3; D not resolved. V was clipped by 3 bases and J by 7 bases, with 13 bases between them. The CDR3 consists of 14 residues. Germline V gene sequence: CDR1 SGHDN, CDR2 FVKESK. CDR3 sequence reads: CASSQYRSENTIYF. In DNA form, the CDR3 reads TGTGCCAGCAGCCAGTATAGGTCGGAGAACACCATATATTTT. The whole variable domain, filled in from reference TRBV14 and TRBJ1-3, reads EAGVTQFPSHSVIEKGQTVTLRCDPISGHDNLYWYRRVMGKEIKFLLHFVKESKQDESGMPNNRFLAERTGGTYSTLKVQPAELEDSGVYFCASSQYRSENTIYFGEGSWLTVV.

Here the CDR3 reads CASSWAGVGNTIYF. In DNA form, the CDR3 reads TGTGCCAGCAGTTGGGCGGGTGTAGGAAACACCATATATTTT. The V and J genes are TRBV6-9 and TRBJ1-3; D gene uncertain. V was clipped by 4 bases and J by 4 bases, with 11 bases between them. Germline CDR1 is MNHGY and CDR2 is SVAAGI. CDR3 size: 14 residues.

The rearrangement links TRBV7-8 to TRBJ2-5; D might be TRBD1 (6 bases). V lost 3 bases and J lost 7, with 18 bases in between. From germline, CDR1 is SGHVS and CDR2 FQNEAQ. The CDR3 spans 15 residues. CDR3 DNA: TGTGCCAGCAGCTTTGCGGACTTACGAGGGGGGACCCAGTACTTC. This gives the protein CASSFADLRGGTQYF.

The chain joins TRBV2 to TRBJ1-2; maybe TRBD1 (6 bases). Germline loops: CDR1 SNHLY, CDR2 FYNNEI. The V end lost 4 bases, the J end lost 8 bases, and 14 bases lay between the germline ends. The CDR3 consists of 13 residues. This CDR3 is CASSVAGAQGYTF. The CDR3 region has the DNA TGTGCCAGCAGTGTCGCGGGGGCGCAGGGCTACACCTTC.

This clone came up once. The chain is built from TRBV7-2 and TRBJ1-2; TRBD1 aligns across 9 bases. The CDR3 totals 13 residues. V lost 5 bases, J lost 8 bases, and 6 bases stayed unmatched. Germline loops: CDR1 SGHTA, CDR2 FQGNSA. CDR3 in DNA: TGTGCCAGCAGCCAGGACAGGGGATGGGGCTACACCTTC. Its translation: CASSQDRGWGYTF.

V gene TRBV2 combines with J gene TRBJ1-1, with 8 bases aligning to TRBD1. The CDR3 length is 15 residues. From germline, CDR1 is SNHLY and CDR2 FYNNEI. Germline trimming cut 5 bases from V and 4 bases from J; bases unmatched to any gene: 9. The CDR3: CASSKGQGLATEAFF. CDR3 nucleotide sequence: TGTGCCAGCAGTAAAGGACAGGGTCTGGCCACTGAAGCTTTCTTT. Full variable domain (rest looked up from reference TRBV2 and TRBJ1-1): EPEVTQTPSHQVTQMGQEVILRCVPISNHLYFYWYRQILGQKVEFLVSFYNNEISEKSEIFDDQFSVERPDGSNFTLKIRSTKLEDSAMYFCASSKGQGLATEAFFGQGTRLTVV.

This clone appeared once. The chain couples TRBV2 to TRBJ1-1; D gene unclear. V shed 4 bases and J shed 1 base, with 13 bases lying between them. CDR1 is SNHLY and CDR2 is FYNNEI in the germline V gene. The CDR3 runs 15 residues. The DNA of the CDR3 is TGTGCCAGCAGTGCTTACGGTAGGAAGAACACTGAAGCTTTCTTT. Protein sequence: CASSAYGRKNTEAFF.

The rearrangement links TRBV7-9 to TRBJ2-1; 11 nucleotides agree with TRBD2. Trimming removed 8 bases from V and 5 bases from J; junction bases left unmatched: 8. The CDR3 spans 15 residues. Germline values: CDR1 SEHNR, CDR2 FQNEAQ (reference sequence). CDR3 amino acids: CASGDLAGGNNEQFF. The CDR3 region has the DNA TGTGCCAGCGGAGACCTAGCGGGGGGTAACAATGAGCAGTTCTTC. Together with reference TRBV7-9 and TRBJ2-1, the CDR3 gives the full variable domain: DTGVSQNPRHKITKRGQNVTFRCDPISEHNRLYWYRQTLGQGPEFLTYFQNEAQLEKSRLLSDRFSAERPKGSFSTLEIQRTEQGDSAMYLCASGDLAGGNNEQFFGPGTRLTVL.

The chain has TRBV28 and TRBJ1-2; unclear D gene. This CDR3 contains 16 residues. Germline V lookup: CDR1 MDHEN, CDR2 SYDVKM. V shed 3 bases and J shed 4 bases, with 18 bases lying between them. The CDR3: CASSFPSLTRSYGYTF. Written as DNA, the CDR3 is TGTGCCAGCAGTTTCCCCAGCTTAACCCGGAGCTATGGCTACACCTTC.

This clone was seen more than once but under ten times. The chain uses TRBV28 and TRBJ1-6, with 7 bases that match TRBD1. In germline, CDR1 is MDHEN, CDR2 SYDVKM. V gave up 5 bases and J gave up 8 bases; unmatched junction bases: 9. This CDR3 spans 15 amino acids. The CDR3 spells CASSPTGAGDSPLHF. As DNA, the CDR3 is TGTGCCAGCAGTCCAACAGGGGCTGGGGATTCACCCCTCCACTTT.